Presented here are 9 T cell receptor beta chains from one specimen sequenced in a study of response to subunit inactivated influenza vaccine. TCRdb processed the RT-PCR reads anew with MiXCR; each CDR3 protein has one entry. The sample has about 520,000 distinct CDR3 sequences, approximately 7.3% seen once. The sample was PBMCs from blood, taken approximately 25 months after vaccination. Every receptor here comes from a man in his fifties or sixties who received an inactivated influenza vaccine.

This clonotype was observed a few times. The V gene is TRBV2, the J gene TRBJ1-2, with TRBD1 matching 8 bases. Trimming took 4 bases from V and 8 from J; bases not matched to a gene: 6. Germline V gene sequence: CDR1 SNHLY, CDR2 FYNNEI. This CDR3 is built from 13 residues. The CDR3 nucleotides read TGTGCCAGCAGTGGGGGCAGGGGGCTCGGCTACACCTTC. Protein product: CASSGGRGLGYTF.

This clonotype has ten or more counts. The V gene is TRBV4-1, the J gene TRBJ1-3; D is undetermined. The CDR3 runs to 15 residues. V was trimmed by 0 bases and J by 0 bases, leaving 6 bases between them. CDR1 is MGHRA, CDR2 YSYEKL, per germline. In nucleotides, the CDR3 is TGCGCCAGCAGCCAAGACAGAAACTCTGGAAACACCATATATTTT. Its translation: CASSQDRNSGNTIYF.

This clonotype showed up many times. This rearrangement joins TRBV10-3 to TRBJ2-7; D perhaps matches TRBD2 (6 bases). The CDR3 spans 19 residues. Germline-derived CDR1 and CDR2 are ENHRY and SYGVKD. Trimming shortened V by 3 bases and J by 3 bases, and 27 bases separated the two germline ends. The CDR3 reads CAISDRGISGRSFGYEQYF. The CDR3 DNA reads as TGTGCCATCAGTGACCGCGGGATCAGCGGCCGGTCCTTCGGCTACGAGCAGTACTTC.

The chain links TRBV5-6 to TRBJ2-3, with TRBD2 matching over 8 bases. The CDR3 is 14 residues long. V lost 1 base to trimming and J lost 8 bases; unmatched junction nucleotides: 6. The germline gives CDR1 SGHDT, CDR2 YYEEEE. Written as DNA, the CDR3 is TGTGCCAGCAGCTTGATCGCGGGGGGCGCTACGCAGTATTTT. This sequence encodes CASSLIAGGATQYF.

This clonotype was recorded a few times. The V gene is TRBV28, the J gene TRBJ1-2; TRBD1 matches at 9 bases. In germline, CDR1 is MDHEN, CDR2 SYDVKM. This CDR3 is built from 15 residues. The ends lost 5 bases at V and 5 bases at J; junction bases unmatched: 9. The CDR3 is CASSPRDRVGYGYTF. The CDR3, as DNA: TGTGCCAGCAGTCCCCGGGACAGGGTGGGTTATGGCTACACCTTC.

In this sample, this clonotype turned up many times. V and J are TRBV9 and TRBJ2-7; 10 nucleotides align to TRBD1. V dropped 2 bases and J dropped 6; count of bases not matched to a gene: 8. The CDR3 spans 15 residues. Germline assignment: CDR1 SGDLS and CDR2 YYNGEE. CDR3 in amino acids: CASSVGPGQGFEQYF. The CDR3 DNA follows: TGTGCCAGCAGCGTGGGGCCGGGACAGGGGTTCGAGCAGTACTTC.

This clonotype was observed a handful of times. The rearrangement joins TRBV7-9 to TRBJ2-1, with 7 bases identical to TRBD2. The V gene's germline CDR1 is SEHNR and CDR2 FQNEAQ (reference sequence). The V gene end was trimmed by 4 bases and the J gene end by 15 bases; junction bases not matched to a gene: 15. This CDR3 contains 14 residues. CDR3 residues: CASSSAGSGPEAFF. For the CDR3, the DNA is TGTGCCAGCAGCTCAGCGGGATCAGGCCCCGAGGCGTTCTTC.

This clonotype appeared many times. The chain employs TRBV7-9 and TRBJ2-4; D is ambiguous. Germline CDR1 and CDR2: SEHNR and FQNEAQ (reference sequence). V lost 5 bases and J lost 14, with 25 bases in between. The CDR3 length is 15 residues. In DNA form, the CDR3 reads TGTGCCAGCAGCCCAAGGTCCCATGCCCAGGCCCAGAAGTACTTC. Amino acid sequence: CASSPRSHAQAQKYF.

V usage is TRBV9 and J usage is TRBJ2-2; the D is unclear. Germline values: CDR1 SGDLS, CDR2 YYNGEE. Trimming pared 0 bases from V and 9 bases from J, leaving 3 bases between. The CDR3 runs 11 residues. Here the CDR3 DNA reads TGTGCCAGCAGCGTAGATAGGGAGCTGTTTTTT. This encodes CASSVDRELFF.